This T cell receptor (beta chain) emerged from a study of high-grade serous ovarian cancer treatment subgroups. In this sample, this clone turned up once. The V and J ends lost 5 bases and 5 bases respectively, with 13 bases between them. The CDR3 sequence is 14 residues long. Germline V lookup: CDR1 SEHNR, CDR2 FQNEAQ (reference sequence). Sequenced by immunoSEQ multiplex PCR; TCRdb stores in-frame clones only, minus some. The table lists under 11,000 clones, under 70% of them singletons, with approximately 3.7% in the top ten. Tumor samples were taken before definitive surgery or chemotherapy. The material sequenced was tumor tissue. The chain is built from TRBV7-9 and TRBJ2-1; a weak D match, TRBD1 (6 bases). The TCR sequence derives from a human donor with high-grade serous ovarian cancer. CDR3 in DNA: TGTGCCAGCAGCCCAGGGGATTACAACAATGAGCAGTTCTTC. This encodes CASSPGDYNNEQFF.